What follows describes a single T cell receptor beta chain. The antigen remains undetermined. Using a J-beta primer mix together with a sample-barcoded 5' primer, a second PCR was run for about 6 to 12 cycles. Each cDNA molecule carried a tag from a template-switch adaptor that contained 12 random nucleotides. TCRdb re-derived calls from the 5' RACE reads in MiXCR, one entry per CDR3 protein. The sample gives about 900,000 distinct CDR3 sequences, roughly 50% of which show up once; under 15% is in the top ten. The data are from a study of blood T cells in healthy people across ages. Overall study findings and caveats: Among T cells, TCR beta diversity per million cells dropped roughly linearly as age rose.

J lost 8 bases, V lost 4 bases, and 10 bases had no gene match. This CDR3 is 17 amino acids long. Germline V gene lookup returns CDR1 SGHTA and CDR2 FQGNSA. The sample consisted of blood. V is TRBV7-2 and J is TRBJ2-3; 15 nucleotides agree with TRBD2. The source of this sequence is a man aged 30 to 39 in good health. CDR3 residues: CASSSEGTSGGWGTQYF. DNA of the CDR3: TGTGCCAGCAGCTCCGAAGGGACTAGCGGGGGGTGGGGTACGCAGTATTTT. The full variable domain, rest sourced from reference TRBV7-2 and TRBJ2-3, is GAGVSQSPSNKVTEKGKDVELRCDPISGHTALYWYRQSLGQGLEFLIYFQGNSAPDKSGLPSDRFSAERTGGSVSTLTIQRTQQEDSAVYLCASSSEGTSGGWGTQYFGPGTRLTVL.